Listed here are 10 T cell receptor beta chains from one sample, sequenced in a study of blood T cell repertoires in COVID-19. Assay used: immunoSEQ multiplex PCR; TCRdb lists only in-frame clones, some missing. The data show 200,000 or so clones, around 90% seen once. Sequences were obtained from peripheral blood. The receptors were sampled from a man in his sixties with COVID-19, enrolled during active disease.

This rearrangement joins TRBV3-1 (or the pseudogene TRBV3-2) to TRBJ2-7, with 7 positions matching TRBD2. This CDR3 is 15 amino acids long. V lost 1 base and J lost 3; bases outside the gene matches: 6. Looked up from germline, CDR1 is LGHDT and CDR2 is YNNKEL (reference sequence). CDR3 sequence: CASSQVSGGFYEQYF. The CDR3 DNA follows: TGTGCCAGCAGCCAAGTCTCGGGGGGTTTCTACGAGCAGTACTTC.

CDR3 in amino acids: CASSLVGGLRSYEQYF. The CDR3 nucleotides are TGTGCCAGCAGCTTAGTGGGGGGACTTAGGTCCTACGAGCAGTACTTC. The J gene is TRBJ2-7, the V gene TRBV7-9; weak D call: TRBD2 (6 bases). The germline gives CDR1 SEHNR, CDR2 FQNEAQ (reference sequence). The CDR3 runs 16 residues. The V and J ends lost 1 base and 1 base respectively, with 14 bases between them.

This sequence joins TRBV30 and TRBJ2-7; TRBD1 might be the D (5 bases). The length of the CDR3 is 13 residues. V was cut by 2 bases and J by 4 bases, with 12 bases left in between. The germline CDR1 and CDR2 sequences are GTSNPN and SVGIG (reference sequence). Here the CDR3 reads CAWSYTGTYEQYF. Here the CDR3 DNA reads TGTGCCTGGAGTTACACAGGAACATACGAGCAGTACTTC.

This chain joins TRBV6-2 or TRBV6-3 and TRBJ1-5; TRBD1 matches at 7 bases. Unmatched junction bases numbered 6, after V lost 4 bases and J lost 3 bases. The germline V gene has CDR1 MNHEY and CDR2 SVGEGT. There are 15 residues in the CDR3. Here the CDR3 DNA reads TGTGCCAGCAGTTGGATGACAGGGCTCAATCAGCCCCAGCATTTT. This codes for CASSWMTGLNQPQHF.

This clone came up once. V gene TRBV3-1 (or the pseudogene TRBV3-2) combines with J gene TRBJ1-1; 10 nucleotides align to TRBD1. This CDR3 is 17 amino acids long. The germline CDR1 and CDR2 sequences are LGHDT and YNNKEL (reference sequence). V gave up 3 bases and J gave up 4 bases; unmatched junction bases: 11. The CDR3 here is CASSHPGQGIRGTEAFF. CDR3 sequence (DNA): TGTGCCAGCAGCCACCCGGGACAGGGGATTCGGGGCACTGAAGCTTTCTTT.

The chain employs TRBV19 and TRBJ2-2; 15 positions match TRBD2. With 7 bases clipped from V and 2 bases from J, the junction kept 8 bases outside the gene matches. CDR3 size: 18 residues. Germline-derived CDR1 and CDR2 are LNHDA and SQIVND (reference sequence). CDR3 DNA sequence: TGTGCCAGTACCTCTCGGACTAGCGGGGGGGCCAACACCGGGGAGCTGTTTTTT. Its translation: CASTSRTSGGANTGELFF.

CDR3: CASSRGGEQYF. The CDR3, as DNA: TGTGCCAGCAGTCGTGGAGGCGAGCAGTACTTC. The J gene is TRBJ2-7, the V gene TRBV6-5, with a tentative D call TRBD2 (5 bases). This CDR3 spans 11 amino acids. From germline, CDR1 is MNHEY and CDR2 SVGAGI. V shed 5 bases and J shed 6 bases, with 8 bases lying between them.

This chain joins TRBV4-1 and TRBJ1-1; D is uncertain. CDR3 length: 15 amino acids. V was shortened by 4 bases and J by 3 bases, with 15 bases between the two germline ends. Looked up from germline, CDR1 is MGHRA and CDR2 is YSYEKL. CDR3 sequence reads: CASSPPFRRDTEAFF. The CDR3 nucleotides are TGCGCCAGCAGCCCACCCTTTAGGAGGGACACTGAAGCTTTCTTT.

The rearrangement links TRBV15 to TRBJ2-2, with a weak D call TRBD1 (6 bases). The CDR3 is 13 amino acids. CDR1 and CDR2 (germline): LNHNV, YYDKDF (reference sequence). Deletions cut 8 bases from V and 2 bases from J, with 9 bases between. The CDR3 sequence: CATQGTNTGELFF. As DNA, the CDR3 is TGTGCCACCCAGGGGACAAACACCGGGGAGCTGTTTTTT.

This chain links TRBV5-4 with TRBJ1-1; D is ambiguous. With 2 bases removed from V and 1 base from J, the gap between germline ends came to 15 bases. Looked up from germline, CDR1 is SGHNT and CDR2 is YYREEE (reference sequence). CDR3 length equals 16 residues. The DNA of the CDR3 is TGTGCCAGCAGCTTTGGCGGGCCTCGGGAGAACACTGAAGCTTTCTTT. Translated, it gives CASSFGGPRENTEAFF.